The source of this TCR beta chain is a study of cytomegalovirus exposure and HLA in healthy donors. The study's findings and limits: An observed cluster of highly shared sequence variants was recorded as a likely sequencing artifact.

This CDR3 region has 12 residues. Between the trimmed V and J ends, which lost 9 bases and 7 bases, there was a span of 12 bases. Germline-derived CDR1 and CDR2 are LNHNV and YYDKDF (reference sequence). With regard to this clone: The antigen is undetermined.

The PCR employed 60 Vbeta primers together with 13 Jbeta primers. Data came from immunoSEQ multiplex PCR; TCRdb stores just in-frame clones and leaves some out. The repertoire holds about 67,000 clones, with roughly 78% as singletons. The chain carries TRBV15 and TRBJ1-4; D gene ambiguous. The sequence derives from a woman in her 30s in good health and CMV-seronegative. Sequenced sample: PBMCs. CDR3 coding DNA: TGTGCCACGGAGAGGCGGGGTGAAAAACTGTTTTTT. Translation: CATERRGEKLFF.